This T cell receptor beta chain was sequenced during a study of blood T cells in healthy people across ages. This clonotype was observed a few times. Alongside a J-beta primer mix, a sample-barcoded 5' primer served in a second PCR lasting roughly 7 to 11 cycles. Each CDR3 protein is one row after TCRdb ran MiXCR on the 5' RACE reads. The table lists around 1.7 million distinct CDR3 sequences, over 25% of them singletons. In germline, CDR1 is SGHRS, CDR2 YFSETQ. V shed 4 bases and J 8 bases; nucleotides not matched to a gene: 8. The CDR3 is 15 residues long. The specimen sequenced was blood. This receptor was obtained from a woman aged 30 to 39 in good health. This chain joins TRBV5-1 and TRBJ2-1, with TRBD2 matching 11 bases. The CDR3 nucleotides are TGCGCCAGCAGCCCTCTAGCGGGGGGACACGATGAGCAGTTCTTC. It encodes CASSPLAGGHDEQFF. Using reference TRBV5-1 and TRBJ2-1 for the parts outside the CDR3, the full variable domain is KAGVTQTPRYLIKTRGQQVTLSCSPISGHRSVSWYQQTPGQGLQFLFEYFSETQRNKGNFPGRFSGRQFSNSRSEMNVSTLELGDSALYLCASSPLAGGHDEQFFGPGTRLTVL.